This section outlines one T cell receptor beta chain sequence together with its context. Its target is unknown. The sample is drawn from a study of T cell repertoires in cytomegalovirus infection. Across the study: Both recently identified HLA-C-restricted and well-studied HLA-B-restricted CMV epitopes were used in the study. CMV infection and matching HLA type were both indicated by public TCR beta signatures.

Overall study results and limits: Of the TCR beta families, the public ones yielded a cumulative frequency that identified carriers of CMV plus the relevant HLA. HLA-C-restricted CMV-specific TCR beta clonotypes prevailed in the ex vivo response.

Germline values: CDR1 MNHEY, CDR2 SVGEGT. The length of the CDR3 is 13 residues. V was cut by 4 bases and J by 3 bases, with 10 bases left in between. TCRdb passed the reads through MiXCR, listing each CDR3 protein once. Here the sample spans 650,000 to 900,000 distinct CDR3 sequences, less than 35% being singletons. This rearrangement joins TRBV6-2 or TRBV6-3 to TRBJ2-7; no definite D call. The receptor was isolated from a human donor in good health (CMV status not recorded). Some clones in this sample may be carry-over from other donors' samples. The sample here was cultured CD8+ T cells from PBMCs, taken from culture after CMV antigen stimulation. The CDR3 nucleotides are TGTGCCAGCAGTTTCGGCAGGCACTACGAGCAGTACGTC. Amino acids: CASSFGRHYEQYV.